Listed below are T cell receptor beta chains from one sample, sequenced in a study of T cells in localized non-small cell lung cancer. Produced via immunoSEQ multiplex PCR; TCRdb's table is partial and in-frame only. The repertoire holds about 40,000 clones, around 86% seen once, with under 7.5% in the top ten. The source was peripheral blood mononuclear cells, collected before any cancer treatment. These receptor sequences come from a male donor older than 55 with stage II lung adenocarcinoma. The CDR3 runs from the conserved cysteine through the conserved F or W. Fields, in order: clone size, D gene, CDR3 length, V gene, J gene, CDR3 DNA, CDR3 protein. The D gene is left open where the match is weak. Clone sizes are given selectively: once, few, many, or a class where the clone is expanded.

clone size: once; D gene: .; CDR3 length: 16; V gene: TRBV4-1; J gene: TRBJ1-3; CDR3 DNA: TGCGCCAGCAGCCAAGATGGATGGCCACCTGGAAACACCATATATTTT; CDR3 protein: CASSQDGWPPGNTIYF
clone size: .; D gene: TRBD1; CDR3 length: 15; V gene: TRBV7-2; J gene: TRBJ1-2; CDR3 DNA: TGTGCCAGCAGCTTATCCAAGACAGGGGGAAGAGTCTACACCTTC; CDR3 protein: CASSLSKTGGRVYTF
clone size: .; D gene: TRBD1; CDR3 length: 14; V gene: TRBV7-3; J gene: TRBJ1-2; CDR3 DNA: TGTGCCAGCAGCTTAACGGGGACAGGGATTGGCTACACCTTC; CDR3 protein: CASSLTGTGIGYTF
clone size: few; D gene: .; CDR3 length: 13; V gene: TRBV30; J gene: TRBJ2-1; CDR3 DNA: TGTGCCTGGAGCCCCGACTCCTTCAATGAGCAGTTCTTC; CDR3 protein: CAWSPDSFNEQFF
clone size: .; D gene: TRBD1; CDR3 length: 14; V gene: TRBV30; J gene: TRBJ1-1; CDR3 DNA: TGTGCCTGGAGTAAGTACAGGGGGCTAACTGAAGCTTTCTTT; CDR3 protein: CAWSKYRGLTEAFF
clone size: .; D gene: TRBD2; CDR3 length: 14; V gene: TRBV19; J gene: TRBJ2-1; CDR3 DNA: TGTGCCAGTACACTAGCGGGATTATACAATGAGCAGTTCTTC; CDR3 protein: CASTLAGLYNEQFF
clone size: .; D gene: TRBD1; CDR3 length: 15; V gene: TRBV5-8; J gene: TRBJ1-2; CDR3 DNA: TGTGCCAGCAGCGATAAAAGACAGGGACTTTATGGCTACACCTTC; CDR3 protein: CASSDKRQGLYGYTF
clone size: few; D gene: .; CDR3 length: 15; V gene: TRBV19; J gene: TRBJ1-2; CDR3 DNA: TGTGCCAGCCTTCCTTCCCAGGGTCGGCGCTATGGCTACACCTTC; CDR3 protein: CASLPSQGRRYGYTF
clone size: .; D gene: TRBD2; CDR3 length: 17; V gene: TRBV6-1; J gene: TRBJ2-5; CDR3 DNA: TGTGCCAGCAGTGAATTAAGAGGACTAGCGGGGACAGAGACCCAGTACTTC; CDR3 protein: CASSELRGLAGTETQYF
clone size: .; D gene: .; CDR3 length: 19; V gene: TRBV5-6; J gene: TRBJ2-1; CDR3 DNA: TGTGCCAGCAGCTCCCCGGCGGGGGCTAGCCCCCTCCCCTACAATGAGCAGTTCTTC; CDR3 protein: CASSSPAGASPLPYNEQFF
clone size: few; D gene: .; CDR3 length: 13; V gene: TRBV6-4; J gene: TRBJ2-1; CDR3 DNA: TGTGCCAGCAGTGACAGGGAGTCAAATGAGCAGTTCTTC; CDR3 protein: CASSDRESNEQFF
clone size: .; D gene: .; CDR3 length: 11; V gene: TRBV28; J gene: TRBJ2-5; CDR3 DNA: TGTGCCAGCAGGCTACAAGAGACCCAGTACTTC; CDR3 protein: CASRLQETQYF
clone size: .; D gene: .; CDR3 length: 15; V gene: TRBV18; J gene: TRBJ1-1; CDR3 DNA: TGTGCCAGCTCACCGAGTCAAGGGGAAAGAACTGAAGCTTTCTTT; CDR3 protein: CASSPSQGERTEAFF